This T cell receptor beta chain is from a study of response to subunit inactivated influenza vaccine listed by TCRdb under 2018. Broadly, across the study: Deep quantitative T cell receptor repertoire profiling was used in the study to track responses to a trivalent subunit inactivated influenza vaccine.

As to this clonotype: Its antigen target is currently unknown. The input lacks base qualities; no much larger clone sits a single base away.

Beyond this particular receptor, the publication reports: The authors suggested that each seasonal influenza vaccination may recruit only a limited number of new T cells.

Between the V and J ends, shortened by 1 base and 2 bases respectively, the junction contains 10 bases. CDR1 and CDR2, looked up from the germline V gene (reference sequence), are MNHEY and SMNVEV. From the cysteine up to the phenylalanine, the CDR3 has a length of 15 residues. CDR3 DNA is the only sequence kept; it has 45 bases, read in frame from the first base. The library was built by means of RT-PCR. Sequencer: Illumina HiSeq 2500. TCRdb reprocessed the public reads (quality trimming at Q25 with fastp, clone calling with MiXCR) and kept in-frame beta chains. Each CDR3 protein appears once, grouped with its most common genes and DNA. Counted in this sample were roughly 500,000 distinct CDR3 sequences; 16% of them appeared once. Of the sample, 3% is held by the ten largest clones.

The material sequenced was CD4+ T cells sorted from PBMCs, taken less than 30 months after vaccination. This sequence originates from a man aged 45-69 years who received an inactivated influenza vaccine. Donor details come from another sample of the same person, matched by shared clones. The rearranged chain carries TRBV27 and TRBJ2-3; the D gene assignment is ambiguous. The CDR3 is CASSLLGRYTDTQYF. The DNA is as follows: TGTGCCAGCAGTTTATTGGGCAGATACACAGATACGCAGTATTTT.